The 5 T cell receptor beta chains in this list originate from one sample, sequenced in a study of T cell responses to AZD1222 COVID-19 vaccine. Sequenced by immunoSEQ multiplex PCR; TCRdb stores in-frame clones only, minus some. The sample yields 45,000 to 65,000 clones, about 90% seen once. Sequenced material: peripheral blood, taken on day 0 of AZD1222 vaccination. These receptors were obtained from an adult in good health.

In its sample, this clone was seen once. The genes are TRBV18 and TRBJ1-5; possibly TRBD1 for D (6 bases). The CDR3 is made up of 14 amino acids. CDR1 and CDR2 (germline): KGHSH, LQKENI. Trimming cost V 2 bases and J 3 bases, with 8 bases left between them. CDR3 residues: CASSPGGNNQPQHF. As DNA, the CDR3 is TGTGCCAGCTCACCAGGGGGCAACAATCAGCCCCAGCATTTT.

The V gene is TRBV15, the J gene TRBJ2-5; 7 bases map to TRBD2. The V and J ends lost 5 bases and 5 bases, in that order; junction bases with no gene match: 8. This CDR3 comprises 14 residues. CDR1 is LNHNV and CDR2 is YYDKDF in the germline V gene (reference sequence). The CDR3 DNA sequence: TGTGCCACCAGCGAGGGACTACTCAGGGAGACCCAGTACTTC. This encodes CATSEGLLRETQYF.

The chain carries TRBV7-7 and TRBJ2-2; D gene unclear. The CDR3 runs 16 residues. Trimming pared 5 bases from V and 4 bases from J, leaving 17 bases between. Germline lookup yields CDR1 SSHAT and CDR2 FNYEAQ (reference sequence). CDR3 loop: CASSPGSTASTGELFF. The CDR3 DNA sequence: TGTGCCAGCAGCCCAGGCTCTACTGCGAGCACCGGGGAGCTGTTTTTT.

V and J are TRBV9 and TRBJ2-1; D assignment may be TRBD1 or TRBD2 (5 bases each). The length of the CDR3 is 16 residues. The V end was cut by 0 bases, the J end by 4 bases, with 14 bases between. The germline V gene has CDR1 SGDLS and CDR2 YYNGEE. CDR3 nucleotides: TGTGCCAGCAGCGTAGTAGGTTTTGGGGGTTACAATGAGCAGTTCTTC. Its translation: CASSVVGFGGYNEQFF.

The chain joins TRBV9 to TRBJ1-6; D gene uncertain. Germline CDR1 SGDLS, CDR2 YYNGEE. V was trimmed by 1 base and J by 8 bases, leaving 10 bases between them. The CDR3 consists of 14 residues. CDR3 DNA: TGTGCCAGCAGCGTAACTCAGGATTATTCACCCCTCCACTTT. The encoded protein is CASSVTQDYSPLHF. Based on the CDR3 plus reference TRBV9 and TRBJ1-6, the full variable domain is DSGVTQTPKHLITATGQRVTLRCSPRSGDLSVYWYQQSLDQGLQFLIQYYNGEERAKGNILERFSAQQFPDLHSELNLSSLELGDSALYFCASSVTQDYSPLHFGNGTRLTVT.